One sample yielded the 25 T cell receptor beta chains listed below, sequenced in a study of blood T cell repertoires in COVID-19. Sequenced by immunoSEQ multiplex PCR; TCRdb stores in-frame clones only, minus some. This table has about 160,000 clones, approximately 82% appearing once. The sequenced material came from PBMCs or T cells enriched from blood (not recorded which). The receptors here all came from a man between 60 and 75 years old who had recovered from COVID-19.

This chain uses TRBV18 with TRBJ1-6; a possible D gene is TRBD1 (6 bases). V was cut by 3 bases and J by 4 bases, with 16 bases left in between. The CDR3 has 17 residues. Germline CDR1 KGHSH, CDR2 LQKENI. CDR3 bases: TGTGCCAGCTCACCCCTGGACAGCACAGCTTATAATTCACCCCTCCACTTT. It encodes CASSPLDSTAYNSPLHF.

This clone was counted once. The chain couples TRBV27 to TRBJ1-2, with D perhaps matching TRBD1 (5 bases). There are 12 residues in the CDR3. The germline V and J ends were trimmed by 7 bases and 0 bases, with 6 bases remaining between them. In germline, CDR1 is MNHEY, CDR2 SMNVEV (reference sequence). DNA for the CDR3: TGTGCCAGCAAACAGGCTAACTATGGCTACACCTTC. The encoded protein is CASKQANYGYTF.

The J gene is TRBJ2-5, the V gene TRBV19; 9 bases are shared with TRBD1. V was pared by 0 bases and J by 2 bases, with 4 bases of the junction left unmatched. This CDR3 spans 16 amino acids. Looked up from germline, CDR1 is LNHDA and CDR2 is SQIVND (reference sequence). The CDR3 loop reads CASSIDGGQGQETQYF. In nucleotides, the CDR3 is TGTGCCAGTAGTATAGATGGGGGACAGGGACAAGAGACCCAGTACTTC.

The chain joins TRBV19 to TRBJ1-6; TRBD1 matches at 7 bases. The V and J ends lost 7 bases and 9 bases, in that order; junction bases with no gene match: 9. The CDR3 contains 14 residues. CDR1 LNHDA and CDR2 SQIVND come from the germline V gene (reference sequence). CDR3 residues: CASKPRQGASPLHF. The DNA for the CDR3 is TGTGCCAGTAAACCTCGACAGGGTGCTTCACCCCTCCACTTT.

The V and J genes are TRBV5-5 and TRBJ2-3; TRBD1 might be the D (6 bases). The CDR3 consists of 16 residues. Germline V lookup: CDR1 SGHKS, CDR2 YYEKEE (reference sequence). Trimming stripped 3 bases from V and 6 bases from J, with 20 bases between. CDR3 nucleotides: TGTGCCAGCAGCTCAGTTCCGGGACACCGACGGGATACGCAGTATTTT. Protein product: CASSSVPGHRRDTQYF.

This clone was recorded only once. The chain recombines TRBV5-1 with TRBJ2-7; 15 bases match TRBD2. The CDR3 is 18 residues long. The V and J ends lost 2 bases and 2 bases, in that order; junction bases with no gene match: 8. Per germline, CDR1 SGHRS and CDR2 YFSETQ. CDR3 sequence: CASSFGLAGGPVTYEQYF. For the CDR3, the DNA is TGCGCCAGCAGCTTTGGACTAGCGGGGGGGCCAGTAACCTACGAGCAGTACTTC.

The rearrangement links TRBV4-1 to TRBJ2-1, with 10 bases fitting TRBD2. The CDR3 has 17 residues. Germline loops: CDR1 MGHRA, CDR2 YSYEKL. J gave up 5 bases and V 2 bases, and 9 bases lay outside the gene matches. The CDR3 DNA follows: TGCGCCAGCAGCCAAATACTAGCGGGGTTCTCGAACAATGAGCAGTTCTTC. Protein sequence: CASSQILAGFSNNEQFF.

This clone was counted once. The V gene is TRBV15, the J gene TRBJ1-2; 8 bases match TRBD1. CDR3 length equals 16 residues. Germline assignment: CDR1 LNHNV and CDR2 YYDKDF (reference sequence). V lost 3 bases and J lost 5; bases outside the gene matches: 11. CDR3 protein: CATSSAGTGLAYGYTF. In DNA, the CDR3 is TGTGCCACCAGCAGCGCTGGGACAGGTTTAGCTTATGGCTACACCTTC.

V gene TRBV7-3 combines with J gene TRBJ2-7; 8 bases line up with TRBD2. The V gene's germline CDR1 is SGHTA and CDR2 FQGTGA. V lost 5 bases to trimming and J lost 0 bases; unmatched junction nucleotides: 6. The CDR3 contains 15 residues. The CDR3 loop is CASSKLAGFSYEQYF. DNA of the CDR3: TGTGCCAGCAGCAAGCTAGCGGGTTTCTCCTACGAGCAGTACTTC.

This chain uses TRBV5-1 with TRBJ2-2, with D tentatively TRBD2 (6 bases). The CDR3 has 15 amino acids. The germline V gene has CDR1 SGHRS and CDR2 YFSETQ. V was trimmed by 4 bases and J by 0 bases, leaving 10 bases between them. The CDR3 reads CASSRESANTGELFF. The CDR3, as DNA: TGCGCCAGCAGCCGGGAGTCCGCGAACACCGGGGAGCTGTTTTTT.

V is TRBV19 and J is TRBJ2-7; TRBD2 is a possible D gene (6 bases). Trimming stripped 3 bases from V and 6 bases from J, with 15 bases between. Germline CDR1 LNHDA, CDR2 SQIVND (reference sequence). The CDR3 has 14 residues. CDR3 sequence: CASSISPTSSEQYF. CDR3 DNA sequence: TGTGCCAGTAGTATCTCCCCTACTAGCTCCGAGCAGTACTTC.

V usage is TRBV11-1 and J usage is TRBJ2-5; maybe TRBD2 (6 bases). The CDR3 spans 13 residues. Trimming shortened V by 2 bases and J by 5 bases, and 9 bases separated the two germline ends. From germline, CDR1 is SGHAT and CDR2 FQDESV (reference sequence). CDR3 nucleotides: TGTGCCAGCAGCTTACGACTAGAGGAGACCCAGTACTTC. Its translation: CASSLRLEETQYF.

This clone was picked up a small number of times. The chain is built from TRBV3-1 (or the pseudogene TRBV3-2) and TRBJ2-3, with 13 bases lining up with TRBD2. Looked up from germline, CDR1 is LGHDT and CDR2 is YNNKEL (reference sequence). V shed 1 base and J 5 bases; nucleotides not matched to a gene: 3. The CDR3 spans 16 residues. Written as DNA, the CDR3 is TGTGCCAGCAGCCAAGGACTAGCGGGAGGTAGAGATACGCAGTATTTT. Protein product: CASSQGLAGGRDTQYF.

The CDR3 nucleotides are TGTGCCTGGAGTGGCGGGTCAGGGGTTCTTCAGCCCCAGCATTTT. This translates into CAWSGGSGVLQPQHF. The V gene is TRBV30, the J gene TRBJ1-5; TRBD1 is a possible D gene (6 bases). Germline V CDR1 and CDR2: GTSNPN, SVGIG (reference sequence). This CDR3 is built from 15 residues. Trimming pared 1 base from V and 6 bases from J, leaving 16 bases between.

This clone has a single count. The chain uses TRBV24-1 and TRBJ2-5; D is undetermined. With 1 base removed from V and 7 bases from J, the gap between germline ends came to 6 bases. The CDR3 has 12 amino acids. The germline gives CDR1 KGHDR, CDR2 SFDVKD. The CDR3 DNA is TGTGCCACCAGTGATTTACTATCGACCCAGTACTTC. Translation gives CATSDLLSTQYF.

V is TRBV5-1 and J is TRBJ1-2; perhaps TRBD1 as D (5 bases). Germline values: CDR1 SGHRS, CDR2 YFSETQ. V lost 1 base and J 6 bases, leaving 13 bases between the germline ends. CDR3 length equals 14 residues. The CDR3 reads CASSLHRARDGYTF. CDR3 DNA: TGCGCCAGCAGCTTGCATAGGGCCAGGGATGGCTACACCTTC.

This clone was counted only a few times. The same CDR3 can be traced to other DNA sequences in this sample. This rearrangement joins TRBV5-1 to TRBJ1-1, with TRBD1 identical over 7 bases. The V gene end was trimmed by 1 base and the J gene end by 5 bases; junction bases not matched to a gene: 5. Germline V gene sequence: CDR1 SGHRS, CDR2 YFSETQ. This CDR3 is 14 amino acids long. CDR3 in amino acids: CASSLSSGGTEAFF. As DNA, the CDR3 is TGCGCCAGCAGCTTGTCTTCAGGGGGTACTGAAGCTTTCTTT.

The rearrangement uses TRBV6-5 and TRBJ2-7; D gene uncertain. The CDR3 loop spans 13 amino acids. CDR1 is MNHEY and CDR2 is SVGAGI in the germline V gene. V lost 7 bases, J lost 0 bases, and 10 bases lay in between. The DNA for the CDR3 is TGTGCCAGCACCTCCTTAAACTCCTACGAGCAGTACTTC. Amino acid sequence: CASTSLNSYEQYF.

This clone has more than one count but fewer than ten. The chain uses TRBV27 and TRBJ1-5; D gene unclear. Germline V gene data show CDR1 as MNHEY and CDR2 as SMNVEV (reference sequence). Between the trimmed V and J ends, which lost 1 base and 0 bases, there was a span of 13 bases. There are 17 residues in the CDR3. CDR3 residues: CASSLLGREYSNQPQHF. CDR3 in DNA: TGTGCCAGCAGTTTATTGGGGAGGGAGTATAGCAATCAGCCCCAGCATTTT.

This rearrangement joins TRBV9 to TRBJ1-3; D not resolved. The length of the CDR3 is 16 residues. Per germline, CDR1 SGDLS and CDR2 YYNGEE. Trimming took off 2 bases at V and 2 bases at J, with 14 bases between the two ends. In nucleotides, the CDR3 is TGTGCCAGCAGCGTGGCCGTTGGGAGGACTGGAAACACCATATATTTT. It specifies CASSVAVGRTGNTIYF.

The rearrangement uses TRBV19 and TRBJ1-6; D call uncertain. Trimming stripped 3 bases from V and 14 bases from J, with 11 bases between. The length of the CDR3 is 12 residues. CDR1 and CDR2 (germline): LNHDA, SQIVND (reference sequence). The CDR3 loop is CASSIRNQALHF. The CDR3 nucleotides are TGTGCCAGTAGTATTCGTAATCAGGCCCTCCACTTT.

The genes are TRBV27 and TRBJ1-6, with 7 bases fitting TRBD1. The J segment lost 7 bases and the V segment lost 5 bases, leaving 8 bases of the junction unmatched. This CDR3 spans 15 amino acids. Germline V gene data show CDR1 as MNHEY and CDR2 as SMNVEV (reference sequence). The CDR3 is CASSPAGTDNSPLHF. Written as DNA, the CDR3 is TGTGCCAGCAGTCCCGCGGGGACAGACAATTCACCCCTCCACTTT.

The rearrangement uses TRBV19 and TRBJ1-1; 7 nucleotides agree with TRBD1. V was clipped by 8 bases and J by 6 bases; unmatched bases: 18. The CDR3 sequence is 16 residues long. Germline values: CDR1 LNHDA, CDR2 SQIVND (reference sequence). The CDR3 loop reads CASQSLWDRVSSEAFF. The CDR3 coding sequence is TGTGCCAGTCAGTCCTTGTGGGACAGAGTTAGCTCTGAAGCTTTCTTT.

This clone has only one observation. This chain links TRBV19 with TRBJ2-1; 11 nucleotides match TRBD2. V was pared by 7 bases and J by 3 bases, with 2 bases of the junction left unmatched. The CDR3 extends over 14 amino acids. Germline assignment: CDR1 LNHDA and CDR2 SQIVND (reference sequence). The CDR3 is CASTGTSGYNEQFF. The CDR3 DNA reads TGTGCCAGTACCGGGACTAGCGGCTACAATGAGCAGTTCTTC.

The rearrangement uses TRBV11-2 and TRBJ1-2; 8 nucleotides align to TRBD1. Germline trimming cut 5 bases from V and 7 bases from J; bases unmatched to any gene: 9. The CDR3 is 14 residues long. Germline assignment: CDR1 SGHAT and CDR2 FQNNGV. The DNA for the CDR3 is TGTGCCAGCAGCCCGCGGACAGGGTCGGCTGGCTACACCTTC. This encodes CASSPRTGSAGYTF.